This passage covers 15 T cell receptor beta chains from one sample sequenced in a study of cytomegalovirus exposure and HLA in healthy donors (dated by TCRdb to between 2016 and 2019). The library was obtained by the immunoSEQ multiplex PCR assay. For the multiplex PCR, a mixture combining 60 forward primers for TCR Vbeta segments and 13 reverse primers for TCR Jbeta segments was used. TCRdb took over this immuneACCESS table, retaining in-frame rearrangements with V and J assigned. Such tables are incomplete; in checked studies, under half of the missing clones stem from an unresolved V gene, and the remainder is unexplained. This sample has 150,000 to 200,000 clones in its table, and 80% of those were observed once. The top ten clones comprise under 0.85% of the sample. The specimen sequenced was PBMCs. The source of these receptors is a boy aged 5-17 years in good health and CMV-seronegative.

The CDR3 sequence is CASSLGTGVGYTF. The CDR3 nucleotides are TGTGCCAGCAGCTTAGGTACAGGGGTAGGCTACACCTTC. The genes are TRBV7-9 and TRBJ1-2; 7 bases fit TRBD1. Germline lookup yields CDR1 SEHNR and CDR2 FQNEAQ (reference sequence). Trimming removed 1 base from V and 8 bases from J; junction bases left unmatched: 4. This CDR3 has 13 residues. The full variable domain, its missing parts supplied by reference TRBV7-9 and TRBJ1-2, is DTGVSQNPRHKITKRGQNVTFRCDPISEHNRLYWYRQTLGQGPEFLTYFQNEAQLEKSRLLSDRFSAERPKGSFSTLEIQRTEQGDSAMYLCASSLGTGVGYTFGSGTRLTVV.

V usage is TRBV5-4 and J usage is TRBJ1-2; 7 bases are a match to TRBD1. From germline, CDR1 is SGHNT and CDR2 YYREEE (reference sequence). This CDR3 comprises 13 residues. V was clipped by 5 bases and J by 8 bases; unmatched bases: 9. This CDR3 reads CASRSDRARGYTF. As DNA, the CDR3 is TGTGCCAGCAGATCCGACAGGGCCCGCGGCTACACCTTC. Supplemented by reference TRBV5-4 and TRBJ1-2, the full variable domain reads ETGVTQSPTHLIKTRGQQVTLRCSSQSGHNTVSWYQQALGQGPQFIFQYYREEENGRGNFPPRFSGLQFPNYSSELNVNALELDDSALYLCASRSDRARGYTFGSGTRLTVV.

The CDR3 spells CASSLSNPGLGNEQFF. CDR3 DNA sequence: TGTGCCAGCAGCTTAAGTAATCCGGGACTAGGCAATGAGCAGTTCTTC. The rearrangement links TRBV7-6 to TRBJ2-1; 8 bases line up with TRBD2. This CDR3 comprises 16 residues. Trimming at V came to 2 bases and at J to 6 bases, leaving 9 bases not matched to a gene. Per the germline V gene, CDR1 is SGHVS and CDR2 is FNYEAQ. The full variable domain, in which reference TRBV7-6 and TRBJ2-1 provide the parts outside the CDR3, is GAGVSQSPRYKVTKRGQDVALRCDPISGHVSLYWYRQALGQGPEFLTYFNYEAQQDKSGLPNDRFSAERPEGSISTLTIQRTEQRDSAMYRCASSLSNPGLGNEQFFGPGTRLTVL.

This chain uses TRBV5-6 with TRBJ2-7, with a possible D match to TRBD2 (6 bases). Germline-derived CDR1 and CDR2 are SGHDT and YYEEEE. Trimming cost V 0 bases and J 6 bases, with 16 bases left between them. CDR3 size: 15 residues. The DNA of the CDR3 is TGTGCCAGCAGCTTGGGCGGGACGGTGTCGTCCGAGCAGTACTTC. Amino acid sequence: CASSLGGTVSSEQYF.

The chain uses TRBV7-9 and TRBJ1-6; weak D call: TRBD1 (5 bases). V shed 5 bases and J shed 8 bases, with 19 bases lying between them. In germline, CDR1 is SEHNR, CDR2 FQNEAQ (reference sequence). This CDR3 spans 16 amino acids. The CDR3 loop reads CASSRGTSGAYSPLHF. In DNA form, the CDR3 reads TGTGCCAGCAGCCGAGGGACCAGCGGGGCCTATTCACCCCTCCACTTT.

The J gene is TRBJ1-5, the V gene TRBV30, with D unresolved. CDR1 and CDR2 from the germline V gene are GTSNPN and SVGIG (reference sequence). Trimming removed 3 bases at V and 4 bases at J, with 7 bases between. The CDR3 has 12 residues. CDR3 protein: CAWSRGNQPQHF. The CDR3 nucleotides are TGTGCCTGGAGCAGAGGAAATCAGCCCCAGCATTTT.

The rearrangement uses TRBV7-2 and TRBJ1-2; 8 bases fit TRBD1. Germline values: CDR1 SGHTA, CDR2 FQGNSA. Trimming cost V 8 bases and J 0 bases; bases outside gene matches: 2. The CDR3 totals 13 residues. Here the CDR3 reads CASRDRTNYGYTF. CDR3 in DNA: TGTGCCAGCCGGGACAGGACTAACTATGGCTACACCTTC.

CDR3 amino acids: CAWSTLGGTDTQYF. The CDR3 nucleotides are TGTGCCTGGAGTACGCTAGGGGGCACAGATACGCAGTATTTT. The chain joins TRBV30 to TRBJ2-3; weak D call: TRBD1 (5 bases). V gave up 2 bases and J gave up 1 base, with 10 bases separating them. The CDR3 is 14 amino acids. The germline V gene encodes CDR1 GTSNPN and CDR2 SVGIG (reference sequence).

CDR3 nucleotides: TGTGCCAGTAGTGGGGGGGGGAACACTGAAGCTTTCTTT. It encodes CASSGGGNTEAFF. The V call is TRBV19, the J call TRBJ1-1, with a possible D match to TRBD1 (5 bases). CDR3 length: 13 residues. Trimming cost V 5 bases and J 1 base, with 8 bases left between them. In germline, CDR1 is LNHDA, CDR2 SQIVND (reference sequence).

The chain links TRBV10-1 to TRBJ2-1, with 7 bases matching TRBD2. V dropped 0 bases and J dropped 5; count of bases not matched to a gene: 7. The CDR3 contains 16 residues. CDR1 and CDR2 (germline): WNHNN, SYGVQD (reference sequence). DNA of the CDR3: TGCGCCAGCAGTGAGTCCGGGCGGGGGTCCCACAATGAGCAGTTCTTC. This translates into CASSESGRGSHNEQFF.

This sequence joins TRBV2 and TRBJ1-5; tentatively, D is TRBD1 (5 bases). Germline-derived CDR1 and CDR2 are SNHLY and FYNNEI. The V and J ends lost 2 bases and 4 bases respectively, with 15 bases between them. CDR3 length: 16 residues. CDR3 in DNA: TGTGCCAGCAGTGAAATGACAGTCCTTGGAAATCAGCCCCAGCATTTT. It translates to CASSEMTVLGNQPQHF.

This clone was counted only a few times. V gene TRBV11-1 combines with J gene TRBJ1-1; TRBD1 agrees at 7 bases. Germline loops: CDR1 SGHAT, CDR2 FQDESV (reference sequence). V shed 5 bases and J 0 bases; nucleotides not matched to a gene: 6. The CDR3 is 15 amino acids. CDR3 sequence reads: CASSPYRGMNTEAFF. Here the CDR3 DNA reads TGTGCCAGCAGCCCGTACAGGGGCATGAACACTGAAGCTTTCTTT.

The V call is TRBV7-2, the J call TRBJ2-7; TRBD2 aligns across 12 bases. Germline values: CDR1 SGHTA, CDR2 FQGNSA. Trimming at V came to 0 bases and at J to 5 bases, leaving 14 bases not matched to a gene. The CDR3 is 19 residues long. The chain's CDR3 is CASSLASASGRAMGDEQYF. In nucleotides, the CDR3 is TGTGCCAGCAGCTTAGCGAGCGCTAGCGGGAGGGCAATGGGCGACGAGCAGTACTTC.

The J gene is TRBJ2-2, the V gene TRBV5-1; 10 bases match TRBD2. Germline V gene data show CDR1 as SGHRS and CDR2 as YFSETQ. The trim removed 0 bases at V and 4 bases at J, leaving 6 bases unmatched. This CDR3 region has 17 residues. The CDR3 reads CASSLVGLADFTGELFF. CDR3 nucleotide sequence: TGCGCCAGCAGCTTGGTCGGACTAGCGGATTTCACCGGGGAGCTGTTTTTT.

The V call is TRBV5-1, the J call TRBJ2-5; 10 bases fit TRBD2. The J segment lost 3 bases and the V segment lost 0 bases, leaving 5 bases of the junction unmatched. Germline assignment: CDR1 SGHRS and CDR2 YFSETQ. The CDR3 length is 16 residues. CDR3 DNA: TGCGCCAGCAGCTTGGAGCCTAGCGGGAGAGAAGAGACCCAGTACTTC. Encoded protein: CASSLEPSGREETQYF.